Listed below are T cell receptor beta chains from one sample, sequenced in a study of blood T cell repertoires in COVID-19. Libraries were prepared by immunoSEQ multiplex PCR; TCRdb keeps only in-frame clonotypes and omits some of them. The data show about 68,000 clones, around 84% seen once. Sequenced material: peripheral blood. The receptor set was obtained from a man aged 45 to 65 with acute or convalescent COVID-19. Both conserved end residues are trimmed from each CDR3. Each record gives: clone size, J gene, V gene, CDR3 protein. Not every row has a clone size; where given, it reads once, few, many or a size class.

-,TRBJ2-7,TRBV6-1,ASSQMGLFYEQY
-,TRBJ2-7,TRBV6-6,ASSYSSAWSPTEQY
-,TRBJ1-2,TRBV6-5,ASSLTGDYGYT
-,TRBJ1-5,TRBV3-1/TRBV3-2,ASSQGTGGWQPQH
-,TRBJ1-2,TRBV3-1/TRBV3-2,ASRDTARGLGYT
-,TRBJ1-3,TRBV19,ASTTDPSGNTIY
-,TRBJ2-1,TRBV7-8,ASSPGQGPNEQF
-,TRBJ1-5,TRBV19,ASSIRSGISSNQPQH
-,TRBJ2-3,TRBV10-3,AISERGGTDTQY
-,TRBJ1-2,TRBV6-5,ASSSLSRGYGYT
-,TRBJ2-6,TRBV13,ASSLSRGRSGANVLT
once,TRBJ1-4,TRBV3-1/TRBV3-2,ASSQGQRNEKLF
-,TRBJ2-1,TRBV7-8,ASSLGAGERYEQF